A selection of T cell receptor beta chains follows, all from one sample in a study of blood T cell repertoires in COVID-19. Measured with immunoSEQ multiplex PCR; TCRdb has only the in-frame clones, and not every one. Of around 370,000 clones in the sample, 88% were seen once. Sequencing was done on a sample of PBMCs or T cells enriched from blood (not recorded which). The origin of the receptors is a woman under 30 who had recovered from COVID-19. The CDR3 runs from the conserved cysteine through the conserved F or W. The D gene is left open where the match is weak. Size is omitted from some rows. Given values are once, few, many or a class for expanded clones.

NA	TRBJ1-1	TRBV5-5	TRBD1	TGTGCCAGCAGCCATCTCCCGACAGGGGGCAACACTGAAGCTTTCTTT	CASSHLPTGGNTEAFF
NA	TRBJ1-2	TRBV12-3/TRBV12-4	NA	TGTGCCAGCAGTTTAGGTTCCGATGGCTACACCTTC	CASSLGSDGYTF
NA	TRBJ2-1	TRBV18	NA	TGTGCCAGCTCAAATGTGGGGCCAAATGAGCAGTTCTTC	CASSNVGPNEQFF
once	TRBJ1-3	TRBV30	NA	TGTGCCTGGAGCGGGGGCTCTGGAAACACCATATATTTT	CAWSGGSGNTIYF
NA	TRBJ1-4	TRBV14	NA	TGTGCCAGCAGCCAAGGCAGGGGACGAGAAAAACTGTTTTTT	CASSQGRGREKLFF
NA	TRBJ2-7	TRBV21-1	NA	TGTGCCAGCAGCATCGGGGACAACCACTACGAGCAGTACTTC	CASSIGDNHYEQYF
NA	TRBJ1-1	TRBV23-1	NA	TGCGCCAGCAGTCAGCCCGGACAGCCTAACACTGAAGCTTTCTTT	CASSQPGQPNTEAFF
NA	TRBJ1-2	TRBV7-9	NA	TGTGCCAGCAGCCAGAGCGCCGGGAGCTATGGCTACACCTTC	CASSQSAGSYGYTF
NA	TRBJ2-7	TRBV5-1	NA	TGCGCCAGCAGCTTAAGCGACGAGCAGTACTTC	CASSLSDEQYF
few	TRBJ1-5	TRBV19	NA	TGTGCCAGTAGTCCCCTCCGGGGGAATCAGCCCCAGCATTTT	CASSPLRGNQPQHF
NA	TRBJ1-2	TRBV12-3/TRBV12-4	NA	TGTGCCAGCCTACAGGGCGCCGGCTACACCTTC	CASLQGAGYTF
once	TRBJ1-5	TRBV11-2	NA	TGTGCCAGCAGCTTAGCCGGGACATATTATCAGCCCCAGCATTTT	CASSLAGTYYQPQHF
NA	TRBJ2-7	TRBV4-1	TRBD1	TGCGCCAGCAGCCAAGATCCCGGGACAGGGTCCTACGAGCAGTACTTC	CASSQDPGTGSYEQYF
NA	TRBJ1-6	TRBV5-5	NA	TGTGCCAGCAGCTTGAAACAGCTTGGCTCCTATAATTCACCCCTCCACTTT	CASSLKQLGSYNSPLHF
NA	TRBJ2-1	TRBV2	NA	TGTGCCAGCAGTGAATTTTTGGAGAATGAGCAGTTCTTC	CASSEFLENEQFF
NA	TRBJ1-6	TRBV28	TRBD1	TGTGCCAGCAGTACCGGGACAGGGGCCTCACCCCTCCACTTT	CASSTGTGASPLHF
NA	TRBJ2-5	TRBV6-2/TRBV6-3	TRBD2	TGTGCCAGCAGTTACCCCGCCGGGACTAGCGGGGGTCAAGAGACCCAGTACTTC	CASSYPAGTSGGQETQYF
NA	TRBJ1-4	TRBV19	TRBD1	TGTGCCAGTAAGACCGACAGGGGAAAAGAAAAACTGTTTTTT	CASKTDRGKEKLFF
NA	TRBJ2-1	TRBV6-2/TRBV6-3	TRBD2	TGTGCCAGCAGTCTCCCCGGGACTAGAGAGCAGTTCTTC	CASSLPGTREQFF
NA	TRBJ2-3	TRBV15	TRBD2	TGTGCCACCAGCAGGCCGGGACTAGCTGGTAATACAGATACGCAGTATTTT	CATSRPGLAGNTDTQYF
once	TRBJ2-7	TRBV15	TRBD1	TGTGCCACCAGCAGCAAGGGGACAGGGGGCTCTAGTGAGCAGTACTTC	CATSSKGTGGSSEQYF
once	TRBJ2-7	TRBV5-1	TRBD1	TGCGCCAGCAGCTTAGGGGACAGGAATCAATACGAGCAGTACTTC	CASSLGDRNQYEQYF
NA	TRBJ2-7	TRBV11-3	TRBD2	TGTGCCAGCAGCCTCGAGGCGGGAGTCCACGAGCAGTACTTC	CASSLEAGVHEQYF
NA	TRBJ1-2	TRBV25-1	NA	TGTGCCAGCAGTGAATCCGGGCAGGGCTATGGCTACACCTTC	CASSESGQGYGYTF
NA	TRBJ1-2	TRBV12-3/TRBV12-4	TRBD1	TGTGCCAGCACCATAGGACAGGGGCGAGGCTACACCTTC	CASTIGQGRGYTF
NA	TRBJ2-5	TRBV5-1	TRBD2	TGCGCCAGCAGCTTGCGGCGGGAAGTAATTAGGCGGGGGGCCCAAGAGACCCAGTACTTC	CASSLRREVIRRGAQETQYF
NA	TRBJ1-6	TRBV6-6	TRBD1	TGTGCCAGCAGCCGGGCGCAGGGGGCGAATTCACCCCTCCACTTT	CASSRAQGANSPLHF
few	TRBJ2-1	TRBV9	TRBD1	TGTGCCAGCATAAAGGGACAGGGGGCTATCGGCTCCTACAATGAGCAGTTCTTC	CASIKGQGAIGSYNEQFF